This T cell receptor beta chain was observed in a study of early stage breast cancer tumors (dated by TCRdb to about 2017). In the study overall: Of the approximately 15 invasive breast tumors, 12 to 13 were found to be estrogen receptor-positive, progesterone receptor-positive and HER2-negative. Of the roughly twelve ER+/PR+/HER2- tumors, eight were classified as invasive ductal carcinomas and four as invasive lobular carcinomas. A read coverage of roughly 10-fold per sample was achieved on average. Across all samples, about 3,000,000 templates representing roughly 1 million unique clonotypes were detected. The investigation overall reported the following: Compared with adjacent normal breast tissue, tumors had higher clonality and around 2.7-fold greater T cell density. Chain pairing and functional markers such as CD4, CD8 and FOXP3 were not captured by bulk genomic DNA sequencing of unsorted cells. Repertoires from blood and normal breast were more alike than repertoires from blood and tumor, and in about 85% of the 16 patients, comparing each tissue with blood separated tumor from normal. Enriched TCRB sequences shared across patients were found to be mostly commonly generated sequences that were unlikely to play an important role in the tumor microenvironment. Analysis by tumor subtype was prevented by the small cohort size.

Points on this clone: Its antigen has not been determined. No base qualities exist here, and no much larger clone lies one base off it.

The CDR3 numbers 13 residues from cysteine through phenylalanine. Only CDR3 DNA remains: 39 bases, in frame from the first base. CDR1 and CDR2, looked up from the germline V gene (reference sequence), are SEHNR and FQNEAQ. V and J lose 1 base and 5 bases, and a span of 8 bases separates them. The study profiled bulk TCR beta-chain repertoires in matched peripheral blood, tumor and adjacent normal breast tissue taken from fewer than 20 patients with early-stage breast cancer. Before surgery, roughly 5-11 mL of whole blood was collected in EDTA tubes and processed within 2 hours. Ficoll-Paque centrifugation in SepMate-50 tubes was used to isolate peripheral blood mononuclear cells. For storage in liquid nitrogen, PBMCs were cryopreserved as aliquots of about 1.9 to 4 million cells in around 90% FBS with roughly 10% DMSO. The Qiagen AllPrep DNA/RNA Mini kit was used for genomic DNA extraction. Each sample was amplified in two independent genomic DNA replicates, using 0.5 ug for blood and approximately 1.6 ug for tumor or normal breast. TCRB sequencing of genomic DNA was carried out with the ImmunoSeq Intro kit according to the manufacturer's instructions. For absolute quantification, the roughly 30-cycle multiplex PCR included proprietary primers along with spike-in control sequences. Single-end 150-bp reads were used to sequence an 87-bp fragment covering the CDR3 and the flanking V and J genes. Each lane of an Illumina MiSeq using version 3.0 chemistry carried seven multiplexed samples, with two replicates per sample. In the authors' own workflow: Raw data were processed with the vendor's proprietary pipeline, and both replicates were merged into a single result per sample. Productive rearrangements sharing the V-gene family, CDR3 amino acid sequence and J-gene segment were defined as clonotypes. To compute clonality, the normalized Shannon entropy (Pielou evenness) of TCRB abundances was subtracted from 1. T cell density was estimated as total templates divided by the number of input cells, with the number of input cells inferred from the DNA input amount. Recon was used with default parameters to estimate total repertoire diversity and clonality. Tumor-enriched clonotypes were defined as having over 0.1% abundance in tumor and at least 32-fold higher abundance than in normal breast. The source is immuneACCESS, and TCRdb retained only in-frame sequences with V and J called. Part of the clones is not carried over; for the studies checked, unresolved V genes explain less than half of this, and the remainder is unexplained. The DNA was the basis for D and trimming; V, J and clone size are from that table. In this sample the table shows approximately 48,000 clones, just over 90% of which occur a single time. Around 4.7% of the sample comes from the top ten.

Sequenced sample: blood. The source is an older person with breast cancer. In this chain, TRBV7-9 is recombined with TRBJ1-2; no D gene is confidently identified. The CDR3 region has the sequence CASSLGAEYGYTF. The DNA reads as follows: TGTGCCAGCAGCTTAGGGGCAGAATATGGCTACACCTTC.